Shown below are 20 T cell receptor beta chains from a single sample sequenced in a study of blood T cells in healthy people across ages. PCR was performed a second time for about 7 to 11 cycles using a sample-barcoded 5' primer and a J-beta primer mix. TCRdb ran MiXCR on the 5' RACE reads and lists one entry per CDR3 protein. Found here are approximately 1,000,000 distinct CDR3 sequences, 35% to 45% of them singletons; the top ten hold around 12%. Source material: blood. The receptors derive from a man between 18 and 35 years old in good health.

The chain has TRBV6-5 and TRBJ2-7; 9 positions match TRBD1. V shed 5 bases and J 1 base; nucleotides not matched to a gene: 9. There are 16 residues in the CDR3. CDR1 is MNHEY, CDR2 SVGAGI, per germline. The CDR3 sequence is CASSRRTGGRSYEQYF. The DNA of the CDR3 is TGTGCCAGCAGTCGCAGAACAGGGGGCCGGTCCTACGAGCAGTACTTC.

This clonotype was counted ten times or more. The V gene is TRBV7-9, the J gene TRBJ2-1, with D hard to call. CDR1 and CDR2 from the germline V gene are SEHNR and FQNEAQ (reference sequence). The CDR3 has 11 amino acids. V was clipped by 7 bases and J by 4 bases, with 5 bases between them. The CDR3 loop is CASTTYNEQFF. The CDR3 bases are TGTGCCAGCACCACGTACAATGAGCAGTTCTTC.

The rearrangement joins TRBV9 to TRBJ2-5, with 7 bases identical to TRBD2. CDR3 length: 14 residues. The trim removed 3 bases at V and 11 bases at J, leaving 13 bases unmatched. Germline values: CDR1 SGDLS, CDR2 YYNGEE. CDR3 nucleotides: TGTGCCAGCAGCGCCCGGGACTACCCATATGAGCAGTACTTC. Translating it yields CASSARDYPYEQYF. The full variable domain, with the rest looked up from reference TRBV9 and TRBJ2-5, is DSGVTQTPKHLITATGQRVTLRCSPRSGDLSVYWYQQSLDQGLQFLIQYYNGEERAKGNILERFSAQQFPDLHSELNLSSLELGDSALYFCASSARDYPYEQYFGPGTRLLVL.

V gene TRBV5-5 combines with J gene TRBJ1-1; D gene unclear. V shed 4 bases and J shed 0 bases, with 7 bases lying between them. CDR1 and CDR2 from the germline V gene are SGHKS and YYEKEE (reference sequence). The CDR3 covers 13 residues. The CDR3 nucleotides are TGTGCCAGCAGCGACCCCCTGAACACTGAAGCTTTCTTT. It translates to CASSDPLNTEAFF.

The CDR3 sequence: CASSNAPLREQYF. The CDR3 region has the DNA TGTGCCAGCAGTAACGCGCCCCTTCGAGAGCAGTACTTC. The chain has TRBV7-9 and TRBJ2-5, with D hard to call. Trimming shortened V by 6 bases and J by 11 bases, and 19 bases separated the two germline ends. The CDR3 runs 13 residues. Germline CDR1 is SEHNR and CDR2 is FQNEAQ (reference sequence).

This clonotype was counted a few times. The rearrangement joins TRBV11-3 to TRBJ2-7; D ambiguous. V was pared by 2 bases and J by 5 bases, with 10 bases between. The germline V gene encodes CDR1 SGHNT and CDR2 YENEEA. The CDR3 sequence is 13 residues long. The DNA for the CDR3 is TGTGCCAGCAGCTTACCTTCCAGCGACGAGCAGTACTTC. It yields the protein CASSLPSSDEQYF.

This clonotype was seen more than once but under ten times. This may stem from a read error, because a much larger clone lies one nucleotide away. The genes are TRBV7-2 and TRBJ1-1; the D gene is possibly TRBD1 (6 bases). Trimming cost V 4 bases and J 1 base, with 13 bases left between them. This CDR3 comprises 15 residues. Germline V gene sequence: CDR1 SGHTA, CDR2 FQGNSA. The DNA of the CDR3 is TGTGCCAGCAGCTCGGGGACATCCCGGAACACTGAAGCTTTCTTT. Residues: CASSSGTSRNTEAFF.

This rearrangement joins TRBV7-9 to TRBJ1-2, with 7 bases identical to TRBD1. V gave up 3 bases and J gave up 5 bases; unmatched junction bases: 9. CDR1 SEHNR and CDR2 FQNEAQ come from the germline V gene (reference sequence). The CDR3 sequence is 15 residues long. CDR3 bases: TGTGCCAGCAGCTTCTCCGGGACAGAGGGTTATGGCTACACCTTC. Residues: CASSFSGTEGYGYTF.

This clonotype is a singleton in its sample. The CDR3 bases are TGTGCCAGCAGTGAAAATCGACATCCCTATGGCTACACCTTC. Amino acids: CASSENRHPYGYTF. The chain combines TRBV25-1 with TRBJ1-2, with unresolved D. Germline V lookup: CDR1 MGHDK, CDR2 SYGVNS. V was cut by 2 bases and J by 4 bases, with 11 bases left in between. The CDR3 covers 14 residues.

This chain joins TRBV20-1 and TRBJ2-3; D assignment may be TRBD1 or TRBD2 (5 bases each). CDR3 length: 15 amino acids. The V end was cut by 3 bases, the J end by 5 bases, with 18 bases between. From germline, CDR1 is DFQATT and CDR2 SNEGSKA (reference sequence). The chain's CDR3 is CSAREDIGPEDTQYF. The DNA for the CDR3 is TGCAGTGCTAGGGAGGACATTGGCCCCGAAGATACGCAGTATTTT.

The genes are TRBV2 and TRBJ2-1; D possibly uses TRBD1 or TRBD2 (5 bases each). CDR3 length: 12 amino acids. V was pared by 10 bases and J by 4 bases, with 11 bases between. In germline, CDR1 is SNHLY, CDR2 FYNNEI. The CDR3 DNA reads TGTGCCACCAACGAGGGGTACAATGAGCAGTTCTTC. Translation: CATNEGYNEQFF.

This clonotype was observed a few times. The chain combines TRBV6-1 with TRBJ1-1; maybe TRBD1 (5 bases). Germline CDR1 and CDR2: MNHNS and SASEGT. Trimming cost V 0 bases and J 1 base, with 12 bases left between them. CDR3 size: 16 residues. DNA of the CDR3: TGTGCCAGCAGTGAAGCGCCCACAGGTCCGAACACTGAAGCTTTCTTT. It encodes CASSEAPTGPNTEAFF.

This rearrangement joins TRBV20-1 to TRBJ1-2; D is possibly TRBD1 (5 bases). Germline CDR1 is DFQATT and CDR2 is SNEGSKA (reference sequence). The CDR3 contains 14 residues. V lost 0 bases and J lost 6, with 14 bases in between. The CDR3 region has the DNA TGCAGTGCTAGAGAGGAGGGGAACGGGGATGGCTACACCTTC. As protein: CSAREEGNGDGYTF.

This clonotype was detected only once. The V gene is TRBV6-5, the J gene TRBJ2-2; D unresolved. Germline values: CDR1 MNHEY, CDR2 SVGAGI. This CDR3 has 14 amino acids. Trimming removed 6 bases at V and 6 bases at J, with 14 bases between. CDR3 sequence reads: CASSLLWGSGELFF. For the CDR3, the DNA is TGTGCCAGCAGCTTACTCTGGGGTTCCGGGGAGCTGTTTTTT.

This chain connects TRBV6-5 to TRBJ2-3, with a weak D call TRBD1 (6 bases). The CDR3 runs 16 residues. The V end lost 1 base, the J end lost 0 bases, and 11 bases lay between the germline ends. Germline loops: CDR1 MNHEY, CDR2 SVGAGI. DNA of the CDR3: TGTGCCAGCAGTTACTTTCAGGGGCCGAGCACAGATACGCAGTATTTT. Translated: CASSYFQGPSTDTQYF.

The V gene is TRBV7-2, the J gene TRBJ2-3, with TRBD2 matching over 9 bases. J was trimmed by 4 bases and V by 7 bases; bases with no gene match: 6. From germline, CDR1 is SGHTA and CDR2 FQGNSA. The CDR3 consists of 14 residues. DNA for the CDR3: TGTGCCAGCAAACGAGCGGGGGGCTCAGATACGCAGTATTTT. Its translation: CASKRAGGSDTQYF.

This clonotype was found a few times. With a much larger clone just one base away, this may be a read error. V is TRBV20-1 and J is TRBJ2-1; D is undetermined. The CDR3 runs 11 residues. Trimming stripped 3 bases from V and 5 bases from J, with 5 bases between. The V gene's germline CDR1 is DFQATT and CDR2 SNEGSKA (reference sequence). CDR3 nucleotide sequence: TGCAGTGCTAGGGACCACAATGAGCAGTTCTTC. It encodes CSARDHNEQFF.

The chain uses TRBV6-5 and TRBJ2-7, with D perhaps matching TRBD1 (6 bases). Germline assignment: CDR1 MNHEY and CDR2 SVGAGI. CDR3 size: 14 residues. With 2 bases removed from V and 6 bases from J, the gap between germline ends came to 14 bases. As DNA, the CDR3 is TGTGCCAGCAGTTACGGGGCAGGGGAATTCGAGCAGTACTTC. It specifies CASSYGAGEFEQYF.

This clonotype came up a few times. This chain links TRBV24-1 with TRBJ1-2; 7 bases line up with TRBD1. Germline CDR1 and CDR2: KGHDR and SFDVKD. The CDR3 spans 14 residues. V lost 4 bases to trimming and J lost 6 bases; unmatched junction nucleotides: 7. CDR3 loop: CATSDRDRDHGYTF. The CDR3 nucleotides read TGTGCCACCAGTGACCGAGACAGGGACCATGGCTACACCTTC.

The chain carries TRBV12-3 or TRBV12-4 and TRBJ1-3; the D gene is possibly TRBD1 (6 bases). The germline V and J ends were trimmed by 8 bases and 0 bases, with 14 bases remaining between them. The CDR3 runs to 15 residues. The CDR3, as DNA: TGTGCCAGCGGAAGACAGGAATTCTCTGGAAACACCATATATTTT. As protein: CASGRQEFSGNTIYF.